The 15 T cell receptor beta chains presented below share a single source sample, sequenced in a study of CD8 T cells in ankylosing spondylitis. No antigen has been assigned to these receptors. Via MiXCR, TCRdb re-called the 5' RACE reads, giving one row per CDR3 protein. Found here are some 840,000 distinct CDR3 sequences, 12% of them singletons; the top ten hold roughly 0.51%. The study, taken as a whole, reports: For ankylosing spondylitis blood, a TCR beta motif of about eight highly homologous variants appeared characteristic.

The specimen was blood, either unsorted or a sorted T cell fraction (not recorded which). The receptors come from a male donor with ankylosing spondylitis.

This clonotype was counted a few times. V and J are TRBV5-6 and TRBJ2-2; 7 bases are shared with TRBD1. The V segment lost 1 base and the J segment 4 bases; nucleotides outside the gene matches: 4. CDR1 is SGHDT and CDR2 is YYEEEE in the germline V gene. CDR3 size: 15 residues. In DNA form, the CDR3 reads TGTGCCAGCAGCTTGCAGGACAGGATCACCGGGGAGCTGTTTTTT. Its translation is CASSLQDRITGELFF.

The rearrangement uses TRBV7-9 and TRBJ1-4; no firm D call. The ends were cut back, 5 bases at V and 3 bases at J, with 13 bases in the middle. The CDR3 sequence is 15 residues long. Germline CDR1 and CDR2: SEHNR and FQNEAQ (reference sequence). CDR3 sequence reads: CASSPGLGANEKLFF. The CDR3 DNA reads TGTGCCAGCAGCCCGGGCCTCGGGGCTAATGAAAAACTGTTTTTT.

This clonotype has a handful of counts. V and J are TRBV11-2 and TRBJ1-1; D gene uncertain. The CDR3 consists of 15 residues. Germline-derived CDR1 and CDR2 are SGHAT and FQNNGV. Trimming left V 5 bases short and J 0 bases short, with 13 bases between. Here the CDR3 reads CASSPKKALNTEAFF. The CDR3 DNA is TGTGCCAGCAGCCCTAAGAAGGCGTTGAACACTGAAGCTTTCTTT.

This chain links TRBV10-3 with TRBJ1-5; TRBD1 matches 7 bases. CDR1 and CDR2 (germline): ENHRY, SYGVKD. V shed 8 bases and J 4 bases; nucleotides not matched to a gene: 2. This CDR3 has 12 residues. The CDR3 DNA is TGTGCCATCCGGGACAGTAATCAGCCCCAGCATTTT. Translating it yields CAIRDSNQPQHF.

This clonotype was counted a few times. The chain couples TRBV5-6 to TRBJ2-7; D possibly uses TRBD1 or TRBD2 (6 bases each). The CDR3 contains 14 residues. The V end lost 2 bases, the J end lost 8 bases, and 17 bases lay between the germline ends. Germline CDR1 and CDR2: SGHDT and YYEEEE. The CDR3 sequence is CASSLGGGPRKQYF. CDR3 nucleotide sequence: TGTGCCAGCAGCTTAGGGGGAGGCCCTCGTAAGCAGTACTTC.

V and J are TRBV6-2 or TRBV6-3 and TRBJ1-6; D gene ambiguous. The CDR3 spans 12 residues. V dropped 2 bases and J dropped 8 bases, with 4 bases sitting between them. Germline V lookup: CDR1 MNHEY, CDR2 SVGEGT. The CDR3 nucleotides read TGTGCCAGCAGTTACACGGATTCACCCCTCCACTTT. Encoded protein: CASSYTDSPLHF.

This clonotype has just a few counts. The V call is TRBV29-1, the J call TRBJ1-4; perhaps TRBD1 as D (5 bases). Deletions cut 7 bases from V and 4 bases from J, with 10 bases between. The CDR3 extends over 12 amino acids. CDR1 and CDR2 from the germline V gene are SQVTM and ANQGSEA. The CDR3, as DNA: TGCAGCGCCACGACAGATAATGAAAAACTGTTTTTT. It yields the protein CSATTDNEKLFF.

This chain connects TRBV7-9 to TRBJ2-7; 7 nucleotides match TRBD1. Germline lookup yields CDR1 SEHNR and CDR2 FQNEAQ (reference sequence). V dropped 5 bases and J dropped 5; count of bases not matched to a gene: 6. The CDR3 covers 13 residues. CDR3 DNA sequence: TGTGCCAGCAGCCGAACCACAGGGGACGAGCAGTACTTC. Protein sequence: CASSRTTGDEQYF.

This clonotype was seen at least ten times. The chain couples TRBV29-1 to TRBJ2-2; tentatively, D is TRBD1 or TRBD2 (5 bases each). The V and J ends lost 7 bases and 5 bases respectively, with 17 bases between them. CDR3 length: 14 residues. Germline assignment: CDR1 SQVTM and CDR2 ANQGSEA. This CDR3 is CSARGVQMTGELFF. CDR3 sequence (DNA): TGCAGCGCTCGGGGCGTCCAAATGACCGGGGAGCTGTTTTTT.

The chain couples TRBV19 to TRBJ2-7, with D tentatively TRBD1 (6 bases). CDR3 size: 15 residues. Trimming removed 5 bases at V and 2 bases at J, with 16 bases between. In germline, CDR1 is LNHDA, CDR2 SQIVND (reference sequence). CDR3 sequence: CASSPTGKETYEQYF. In nucleotides, the CDR3 is TGTGCCAGTAGTCCGACAGGAAAGGAGACCTACGAGCAGTACTTC.

The rearrangement uses TRBV11-2 and TRBJ2-1; 8 positions match TRBD2. The CDR3 is made up of 13 amino acids. V lost 4 bases and J lost 8; bases outside the gene matches: 4. Germline V CDR1 and CDR2: SGHAT, FQNNGV. The CDR3 spells CASSWDGRDEQFF. The CDR3 DNA follows: TGTGCCAGCAGCTGGGACGGGAGGGATGAGCAGTTCTTC.

This clonotype was recorded many times. This chain links TRBV12-3 or TRBV12-4 with TRBJ1-2, with 9 bases aligning to TRBD1. The CDR3 consists of 14 residues. Germline trimming cut 5 bases from V and 7 bases from J; bases unmatched to any gene: 8. The CDR3 nucleotides are TGTGCCAGCAGTCCGACAGGGGGACGGGGTGGCTACACCTTC. Translating it yields CASSPTGGRGGYTF.

This clonotype was seen a handful of times. V usage is TRBV4-3 and J usage is TRBJ1-1; a possible D gene is TRBD1 (5 bases). V gave up 4 bases and J gave up 5 bases, with 14 bases separating them. Germline CDR1 and CDR2: LGHNA and YSLEER. This CDR3 has 14 residues. The CDR3 DNA sequence: TGCGCCAGCAGCCTTAGGGGAGTGGTGACTGAAGCTTTCTTT. Translation gives CASSLRGVVTEAFF.

The CDR3 DNA reads as TGTGCCAGCAGCTTAGGGCCCTGGGGTGAAAAACTGTTTTTT. Translation gives CASSLGPWGEKLFF. The gene calls are TRBV11-2 and TRBJ1-4; no firm D call. V was shortened by 1 base and J by 7 bases, with 10 bases between the two germline ends. This CDR3 region has 14 residues. The V gene's germline CDR1 is SGHAT and CDR2 FQNNGV.

V and J are TRBV20-1 and TRBJ2-7; TRBD2 matches 14 bases. V lost 5 bases, J lost 5 bases, and 11 bases stayed unmatched. The CDR3 contains 16 residues. Germline lookup yields CDR1 DFQATT and CDR2 SNEGSKA (reference sequence). The CDR3 DNA reads as TGCAGTGCTGCACCGGGACTAGCGGGAGATGACGACGAGCAGTACTTC. The encoded protein is CSAAPGLAGDDDEQYF.